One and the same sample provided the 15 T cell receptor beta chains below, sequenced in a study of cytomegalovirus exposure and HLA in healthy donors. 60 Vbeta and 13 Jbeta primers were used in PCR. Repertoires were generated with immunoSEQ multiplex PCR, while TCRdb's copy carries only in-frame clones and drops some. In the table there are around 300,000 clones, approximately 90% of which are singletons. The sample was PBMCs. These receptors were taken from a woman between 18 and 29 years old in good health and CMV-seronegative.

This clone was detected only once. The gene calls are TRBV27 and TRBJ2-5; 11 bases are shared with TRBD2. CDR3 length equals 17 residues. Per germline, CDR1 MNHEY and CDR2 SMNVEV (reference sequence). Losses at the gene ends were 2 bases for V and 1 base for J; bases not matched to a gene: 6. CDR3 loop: CASSLITSGGAQETQYF. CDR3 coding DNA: TGTGCCAGCAGTTTAATCACTAGCGGGGGTGCCCAAGAGACCCAGTACTTC.

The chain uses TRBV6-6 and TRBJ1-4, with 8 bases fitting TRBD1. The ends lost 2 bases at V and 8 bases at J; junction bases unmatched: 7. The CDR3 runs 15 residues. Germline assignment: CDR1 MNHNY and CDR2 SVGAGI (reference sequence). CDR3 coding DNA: TGTGCCAGCAGTTACCCTCAGGGGGCAGGGGAAAAACTGTTTTTT. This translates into CASSYPQGAGEKLFF.

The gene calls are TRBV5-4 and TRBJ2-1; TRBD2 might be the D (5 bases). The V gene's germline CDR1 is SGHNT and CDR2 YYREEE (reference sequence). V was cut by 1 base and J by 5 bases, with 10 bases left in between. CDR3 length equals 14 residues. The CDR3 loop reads CASSLPKGDNEQFF. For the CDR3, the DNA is TGTGCCAGCAGCTTGCCCAAGGGAGACAATGAGCAGTTCTTC.

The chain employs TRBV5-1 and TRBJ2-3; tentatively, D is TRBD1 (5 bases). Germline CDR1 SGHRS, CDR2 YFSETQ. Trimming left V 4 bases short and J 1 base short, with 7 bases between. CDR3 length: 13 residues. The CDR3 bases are TGCGCCAGCAGCAGGGGTGGCACAGATACGCAGTATTTT. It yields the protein CASSRGGTDTQYF.

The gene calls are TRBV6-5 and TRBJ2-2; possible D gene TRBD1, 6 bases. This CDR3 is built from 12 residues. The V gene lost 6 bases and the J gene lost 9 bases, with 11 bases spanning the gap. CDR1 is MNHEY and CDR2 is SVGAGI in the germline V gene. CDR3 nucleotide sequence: TGTGCCAGCAGCATACAGGGAAGGGAGCTGTTTTTT. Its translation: CASSIQGRELFF.

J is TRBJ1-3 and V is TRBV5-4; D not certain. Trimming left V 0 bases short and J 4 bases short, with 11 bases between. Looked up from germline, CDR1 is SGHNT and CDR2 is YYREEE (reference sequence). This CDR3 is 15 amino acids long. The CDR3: CASSLAPVAGNTIYF. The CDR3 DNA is TGTGCCAGCAGCTTGGCTCCTGTGGCCGGAAACACCATATATTTT.

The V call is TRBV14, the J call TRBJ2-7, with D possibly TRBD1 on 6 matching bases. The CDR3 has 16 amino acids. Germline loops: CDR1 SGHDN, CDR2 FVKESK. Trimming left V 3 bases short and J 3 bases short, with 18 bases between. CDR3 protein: CASSQTTRGKDYEQYF. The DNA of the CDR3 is TGTGCCAGCAGCCAGACCACCAGGGGCAAAGACTACGAGCAGTACTTC.

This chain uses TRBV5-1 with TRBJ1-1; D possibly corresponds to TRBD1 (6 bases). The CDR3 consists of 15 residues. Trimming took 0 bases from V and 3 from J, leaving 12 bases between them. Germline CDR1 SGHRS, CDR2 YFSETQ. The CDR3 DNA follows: TGCGCCAGCAGCTTGGTAGGGGGTGGGGACACTGAAGCTTTCTTT. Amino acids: CASSLVGGGDTEAFF.

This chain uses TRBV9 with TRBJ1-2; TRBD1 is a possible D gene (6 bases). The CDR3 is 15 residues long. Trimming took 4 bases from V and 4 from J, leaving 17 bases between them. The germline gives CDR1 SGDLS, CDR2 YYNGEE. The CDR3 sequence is CASSLQGVGAYGYTF. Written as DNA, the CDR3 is TGTGCCAGCAGCCTTCAAGGGGTGGGGGCCTATGGCTACACCTTC. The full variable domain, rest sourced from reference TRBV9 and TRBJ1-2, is DSGVTQTPKHLITATGQRVTLRCSPRSGDLSVYWYQQSLDQGLQFLIQYYNGEERAKGNILERFSAQQFPDLHSELNLSSLELGDSALYFCASSLQGVGAYGYTFGSGTRLTVV.

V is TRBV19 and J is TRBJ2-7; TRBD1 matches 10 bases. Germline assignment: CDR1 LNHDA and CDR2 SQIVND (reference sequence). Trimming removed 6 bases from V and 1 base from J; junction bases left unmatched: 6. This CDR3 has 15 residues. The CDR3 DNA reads TGTGCCAGTAGGAGGACAGGGGGTACGTCCTACGAGCAGTACTTC. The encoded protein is CASRRTGGTSYEQYF.

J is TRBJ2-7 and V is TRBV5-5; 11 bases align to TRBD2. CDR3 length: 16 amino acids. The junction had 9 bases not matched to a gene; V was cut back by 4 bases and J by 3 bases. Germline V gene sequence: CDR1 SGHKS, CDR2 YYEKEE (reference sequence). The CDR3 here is CASSNSGGELYYEQYF. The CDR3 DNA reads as TGTGCCAGCAGCAATAGCGGGGGGGAGCTTTACTACGAGCAGTACTTC.

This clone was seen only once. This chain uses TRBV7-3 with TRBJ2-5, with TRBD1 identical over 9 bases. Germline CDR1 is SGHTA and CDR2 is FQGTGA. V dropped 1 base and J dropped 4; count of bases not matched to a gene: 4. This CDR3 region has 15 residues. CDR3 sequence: CASSLRQGVGETQYF. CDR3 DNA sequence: TGTGCCAGCAGCTTAAGACAGGGGGTGGGAGAGACCCAGTACTTC.

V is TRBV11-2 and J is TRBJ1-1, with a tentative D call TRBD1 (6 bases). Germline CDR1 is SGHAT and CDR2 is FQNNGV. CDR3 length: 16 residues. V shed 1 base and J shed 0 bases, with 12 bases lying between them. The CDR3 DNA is TGTGCCAGCAGCTTAGCACAGGGAGTCTTGAACACTGAAGCTTTCTTT. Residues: CASSLAQGVLNTEAFF.

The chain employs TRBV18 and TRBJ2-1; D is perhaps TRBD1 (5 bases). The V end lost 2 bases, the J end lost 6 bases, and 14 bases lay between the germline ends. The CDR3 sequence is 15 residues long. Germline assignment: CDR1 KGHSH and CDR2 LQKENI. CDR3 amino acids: CASSPIQGPLNEQFF. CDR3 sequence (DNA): TGTGCCAGCTCACCAATTCAGGGCCCCCTCAATGAGCAGTTCTTC.

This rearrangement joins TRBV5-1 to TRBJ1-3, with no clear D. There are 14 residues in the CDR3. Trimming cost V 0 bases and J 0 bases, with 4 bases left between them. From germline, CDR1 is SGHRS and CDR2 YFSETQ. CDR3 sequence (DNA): TGCGCCAGCAGCTTGGGGCCCTCTGGAAACACCATATATTTT. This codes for CASSLGPSGNTIYF.